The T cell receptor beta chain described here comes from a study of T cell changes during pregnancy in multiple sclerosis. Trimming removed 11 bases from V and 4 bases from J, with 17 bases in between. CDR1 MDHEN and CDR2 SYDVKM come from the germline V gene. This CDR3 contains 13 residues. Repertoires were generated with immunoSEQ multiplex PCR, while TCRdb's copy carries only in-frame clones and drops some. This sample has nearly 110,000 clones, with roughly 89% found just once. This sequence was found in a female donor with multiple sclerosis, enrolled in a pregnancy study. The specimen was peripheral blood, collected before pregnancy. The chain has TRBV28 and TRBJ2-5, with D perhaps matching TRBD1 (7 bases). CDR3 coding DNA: TGTGCCTGCGGGGACAGCCTCGTAGAGACCCAGTACTTC. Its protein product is CACGDSLVETQYF. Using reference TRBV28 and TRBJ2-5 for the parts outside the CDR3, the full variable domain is DVKVTQSSRYLVKRTGEKVFLECVQDMDHENMFWYRQDPGLGLRLIYFSYDVKMKEKGDIPEGYSVSREKKERFSLILESASTNQTSMYLCACGDSLVETQYFGPGTRLLVL.